Presented here are 29 T cell receptor beta chains from one specimen sequenced in a study of response to subunit inactivated influenza vaccine. MiXCR was run by TCRdb on the RT-PCR reads, yielding one entry per CDR3 protein. The sample contains around 600,000 distinct CDR3 sequences, about 11% of which appear only once. The data were also submitted as part of a second study, on T cells expressing NK-cell markers. Turning to that study: cDNA encoding TCR beta was synthesized via 5'RACE template switching incorporating UMIs.

Source: PBMCs from blood, taken on the day of vaccination. These receptor sequences come from a man over 45 who received an inactivated influenza vaccine.

The chain carries TRBV7-9 and TRBJ2-3; D is possibly TRBD2 (6 bases). The V and J ends lost 3 bases and 3 bases respectively, with 16 bases between them. Germline V gene sequence: CDR1 SEHNR, CDR2 FQNEAQ (reference sequence). The length of the CDR3 is 16 residues. The CDR3 sequence: CASSFPSGGLTDTQYF. The CDR3 bases are TGTGCCAGCAGCTTCCCTTCCGGGGGTTTGACAGATACGCAGTATTTT.

The sample holds a few counts of this clonotype. As DNA, the CDR3 is TGCAGCGTTGAGGGGCTCGGGCAGTTAAATGAGCAGTTCTTC. It yields the protein CSVEGLGQLNEQFF. V usage is TRBV29-1 and J usage is TRBJ2-1; D is possibly TRBD1 (5 bases). The CDR3 is 14 residues long. V lost 3 bases and J lost 7, with 16 bases in between. The germline gives CDR1 SQVTM, CDR2 ANQGSEA.

The sample holds many counts of this clonotype. This chain connects TRBV6-2 or TRBV6-3 to TRBJ1-3; possible D gene TRBD1, 6 bases. The length of the CDR3 is 18 residues. Germline V gene lookup returns CDR1 MNHEY and CDR2 SVGEGT. V was trimmed by 5 bases and J by 4 bases, leaving 24 bases between them. The CDR3 spells CASSLLRRTGIGGNTIYF. CDR3 sequence (DNA): TGTGCCAGCAGTCTCCTCCGACGAACAGGGATTGGAGGAAACACCATATATTTT.

This chain links TRBV10-3 with TRBJ2-1, with TRBD2 identical over 8 bases. V lost 4 bases and J lost 5; bases outside the gene matches: 7. Germline assignment: CDR1 ENHRY and CDR2 SYGVKD. The CDR3 totals 15 residues. The CDR3 DNA reads TGTGCCATCAGTGGAGTATCGGGGGGGGACAATGAGCAGTTCTTC. Translation gives CAISGVSGGDNEQFF.

This sequence joins TRBV6-2 or TRBV6-3 and TRBJ2-5; the D call may be TRBD1 or TRBD2 (5 bases each). The CDR3 consists of 13 residues. V was clipped by 5 bases and J by 5 bases, with 12 bases between them. The germline CDR1 and CDR2 sequences are MNHEY and SVGEGT. As DNA, the CDR3 is TGTGCCAGCAGTACTACTTGGGACGAGACCCAGTACTTC. Its protein is CASSTTWDETQYF.

The J gene is TRBJ2-5, the V gene TRBV29-1, with 9 bases aligning to TRBD1. J lost 2 bases, V lost 3 bases, and 10 bases had no gene match. The V gene's germline CDR1 is SQVTM and CDR2 ANQGSEA. The CDR3 contains 16 residues. In nucleotides, the CDR3 is TGCAGCGTTGAGGGGCTGGGACAGGGACCACAAGAGACCCAGTACTTC. This codes for CSVEGLGQGPQETQYF.

Many counts were recorded for this clonotype. The rearrangement uses TRBV12-3 or TRBV12-4 and TRBJ2-7; D ambiguous. The V and J ends lost 3 bases and 6 bases respectively, with 9 bases between them. This CDR3 has 12 amino acids. The CDR3 spells CASSFRAGEQYF. The CDR3 bases are TGTGCCAGCAGTTTTAGGGCCGGCGAGCAGTACTTC.

CDR3: CASRRGRVSTDTQYF. CDR3 nucleotide sequence: TGTGCCAGCAGGCGCGGGAGGGTGAGCACAGATACGCAGTATTTT. The chain has TRBV7-8 and TRBJ2-3, with 9 bases fitting TRBD2. The germline V gene encodes CDR1 SGHVS and CDR2 FQNEAQ. This CDR3 is built from 15 residues. J was trimmed by 0 bases and V by 6 bases; bases with no gene match: 4.

This clonotype occurred a few times. V usage is TRBV10-3 and J usage is TRBJ2-2; D is perhaps TRBD1 (6 bases). CDR1 and CDR2 from the germline V gene are ENHRY and SYGVKD. The CDR3 is made up of 15 amino acids. V gave up 4 bases and J gave up 3 bases, with 12 bases separating them. The CDR3 loop reads CAISGGTPDTGELFF. CDR3 DNA sequence: TGTGCCATCAGTGGGGGGACACCCGACACCGGGGAGCTGTTTTTT.

This clonotype was recorded a few times. CDR3 protein: CASSVDPQGNTEAFF. The CDR3 DNA is TGCGCCAGCAGCGTAGACCCCCAAGGCAACACTGAAGCTTTCTTT. J is TRBJ1-1 and V is TRBV5-1, with D unresolved. This CDR3 is built from 15 residues. Germline CDR1 and CDR2: SGHRS and YFSETQ. Trimming pared 4 bases from V and 2 bases from J, leaving 15 bases between.

This chain joins TRBV5-1 and TRBJ2-3; 10 nucleotides line up with TRBD1. There are 15 residues in the CDR3. CDR1 is SGHRS and CDR2 is YFSETQ in the germline V gene. J gave up 2 bases and V 4 bases, and 4 bases lay outside the gene matches. In DNA, the CDR3 is TGCGCCAGCAGCCGGGGACAGGGGATCACAGATACGCAGTATTTT. Protein sequence: CASSRGQGITDTQYF.

This clonotype has more than one count but fewer than ten. The chain is built from TRBV7-9 and TRBJ2-5; a weak D match, TRBD2 (6 bases). Trimming pared 3 bases from V and 4 bases from J, leaving 15 bases between. The CDR3 is made up of 15 amino acids. The germline V gene has CDR1 SEHNR and CDR2 FQNEAQ (reference sequence). The CDR3 nucleotides read TGTGCCAGCAGCTTCGGCAGGCACGGGGGAGAGACCCAGTACTTC. Translated: CASSFGRHGGETQYF.

V gene TRBV20-1 combines with J gene TRBJ1-5, with D perhaps matching TRBD1 (6 bases). CDR1 and CDR2 (germline): DFQATT, SNEGSKA (reference sequence). CDR3 length: 16 residues. With 3 bases removed from V and 4 bases from J, the gap between germline ends came to 19 bases. CDR3 loop: CSARIWPGQGNQPQHF. For the CDR3, the DNA is TGCAGTGCTAGGATTTGGCCGGGGCAGGGGAATCAGCCCCAGCATTTT.

V and J are TRBV12-3 or TRBV12-4 and TRBJ2-7; D is possibly TRBD1 or TRBD2 (6 bases each). CDR3 length equals 15 residues. Trimming removed 6 bases at V and 2 bases at J, with 17 bases between. The CDR3 DNA follows: TGTGCCAGCAGCCCCGGAAGAGGGGGGCCCTACGAGCAGTACTTC. This gives the protein CASSPGRGGPYEQYF.

This clonotype was found a few times. The rearrangement uses TRBV3-1 and TRBJ1-2; no firm D call. Trimming pared 1 base from V and 0 bases from J, leaving 9 bases between. The CDR3 is 15 amino acids. CDR1 is LGHDT, CDR2 YNNKEL, per germline (reference sequence). CDR3 amino acids: CASSQAPLANYGYTF. Written as DNA, the CDR3 is TGTGCCAGCAGCCAAGCCCCCCTCGCTAACTATGGCTACACCTTC.

This clonotype has only a few counts. J is TRBJ1-5 and V is TRBV9; 9 nucleotides line up with TRBD1. Unmatched junction bases numbered 13, after V lost 4 bases and J lost 2 bases. This CDR3 has 18 residues. The germline V gene has CDR1 SGDLS and CDR2 YYNGEE. CDR3 region: CASSTHNRDREGNQPQHF. The CDR3, as DNA: TGTGCCAGCAGCACGCACAACCGGGACAGGGAGGGCAATCAGCCCCAGCATTTT.

The chain links TRBV6-2 or TRBV6-3 to TRBJ2-1, with D unresolved. The CDR3 covers 16 residues. Between the trimmed V and J ends, which lost 2 bases and 0 bases, there was a span of 11 bases. Germline V gene lookup returns CDR1 MNHEY and CDR2 SVGEGT. CDR3 DNA sequence: TGTGCCAGCAGTTACACCCGGACGAGCTCCTACAATGAGCAGTTCTTC. Amino acids: CASSYTRTSSYNEQFF.

This clonotype was counted many times. This chain links TRBV6-2 or TRBV6-3 with TRBJ2-1, with a weak D call TRBD2 (6 bases). CDR1 is MNHEY, CDR2 SVGEGT, per germline. V was trimmed by 2 bases and J by 8 bases, leaving 19 bases between them. This CDR3 has 16 amino acids. The CDR3 DNA reads TGTGCCAGCAGTTACGTCTCGGGAGAGGTGAGCGATGAGCAGTTCTTC. This codes for CASSYVSGEVSDEQFF.

The J gene is TRBJ2-7, the V gene TRBV4-2; TRBD2 agrees at 8 bases. The V segment lost 6 bases and the J segment 0 bases; nucleotides outside the gene matches: 10. Looked up from germline, CDR1 is LGHNA and CDR2 is YNFKEQ. The CDR3 extends over 16 amino acids. The CDR3 nucleotides read TGTGCCAGCAGGATCACCGCGGCGGGGGGCTCCTACGAGCAGTACTTC. Translated, it gives CASRITAAGGSYEQYF.

This sequence joins TRBV19 and TRBJ2-3, with D unclear. Germline assignment: CDR1 LNHDA and CDR2 SQIVND (reference sequence). This CDR3 region has 13 residues. Trimming removed 6 bases from V and 7 bases from J, with 14 bases in between. The CDR3 DNA reads TGTGCCAGTAGAAGGAAAAGCTCATATACGCAGTATTTT. It specifies CASRRKSSYTQYF.

This clonotype appeared many times. The chain links TRBV6-2 or TRBV6-3 to TRBJ1-5; D gene uncertain. The CDR3 consists of 13 residues. The V end lost 3 bases, the J end lost 4 bases, and 7 bases lay between the germline ends. Per the germline V gene, CDR1 is MNHEY and CDR2 is SVGEGT. This CDR3 is CASSYEWNQPQHF. For the CDR3, the DNA is TGTGCCAGCAGTTATGAGTGGAATCAGCCCCAGCATTTT.

The genes are TRBV7-8 and TRBJ2-1, with 8 nucleotides matching TRBD1. The germline CDR1 and CDR2 sequences are SGHVS and FQNEAQ. CDR3 length equals 17 residues. Losses at the gene ends were 5 bases for V and 8 bases for J; bases not matched to a gene: 17. The chain's CDR3 is CASSINGLDRGFDEQFF. CDR3 DNA: TGTGCCAGCAGCATAAATGGCCTTGACAGGGGCTTCGATGAGCAGTTCTTC.

This clonotype came up a few times. The CDR3, as DNA: TGTGCCAGCAGACCTGACAGCTACAATGAGCAGTTCTTC. Translation: CASRPDSYNEQFF. This chain links TRBV12-3 or TRBV12-4 with TRBJ2-1; the D gene is possibly TRBD1 (5 bases). Between the trimmed V and J ends, which lost 6 bases and 3 bases, there was a span of 9 bases. The length of the CDR3 is 13 residues.

The rearrangement joins TRBV7-8 to TRBJ1-5, with a weak D call TRBD1 (5 bases). CDR1 and CDR2 from the germline V gene are SGHVS and FQNEAQ. The V end lost 5 bases, the J end lost 9 bases, and 14 bases lay between the germline ends. The CDR3 has 13 amino acids. CDR3 residues: CASSQGREMPQHF. The CDR3 DNA sequence: TGTGCCAGCAGCCAGGGCAGGGAGATGCCCCAGCATTTT. The full variable domain, completed using reference TRBV7-8 and TRBJ1-5, is GAGVSQSPRYKVAKRGQDVALRCDPISGHVSLFWYQQALGQGPEFLTYFQNEAQLDKSGLPSDRFFAERPEGSVSTLKIQRTQQEDSAVYLCASSQGREMPQHFGDGTRLSIL.

This clonotype was observed at least ten times. The chain employs TRBV12-3 or TRBV12-4 and TRBJ2-2; D remains ambiguous. V shed 7 bases and J shed 1 base, with 10 bases lying between them. The CDR3 totals 14 residues. CDR3 sequence reads: CASTRMVNTGELFF. The CDR3, as DNA: TGTGCCAGCACCCGAATGGTGAACACCGGGGAGCTGTTTTTT.

This chain uses TRBV7-9 with TRBJ1-2; no clear D. The CDR3 loop spans 14 amino acids. V lost 4 bases and J lost 4, with 13 bases in between. Germline V gene data show CDR1 as SEHNR and CDR2 as FQNEAQ (reference sequence). The CDR3 is CASSYRGPAYGYTF. The CDR3 nucleotides read TGTGCCAGCAGCTACAGAGGACCGGCCTATGGCTACACCTTC.

In this sample, this clonotype turned up a few times. V usage is TRBV4-1 and J usage is TRBJ1-1; 7 positions agree with TRBD1. The CDR3 covers 15 residues. With 4 bases clipped from V and 1 base from J, the junction kept 6 bases outside the gene matches. Germline assignment: CDR1 MGHRA and CDR2 YSYEKL. The DNA of the CDR3 is TGCGCCAGCAGCCGACCGGGACAGCAGAACACTGAAGCTTTCTTT. It yields the protein CASSRPGQQNTEAFF.

This clonotype was counted many times. V usage is TRBV24-1 and J usage is TRBJ1-1, with D possibly being TRBD1 (5 bases). The CDR3 extends over 16 amino acids. Trimming left V 1 base short and J 3 bases short, with 14 bases between. The germline gives CDR1 KGHDR, CDR2 SFDVKD. CDR3 nucleotide sequence: TGTGCCACCAGTGATTTTTCTCGAGTGGGGGACACTGAAGCTTTCTTT. Its protein product is CATSDFSRVGDTEAFF.

The chain links TRBV9 to TRBJ2-1, with D tentatively TRBD2 (6 bases). The V and J ends lost 0 bases and 1 base respectively, with 11 bases between them. The germline gives CDR1 SGDLS, CDR2 YYNGEE. This CDR3 is 16 amino acids long. The CDR3 DNA reads as TGTGCCAGCAGCGTAGGGGTGCTAGCGTCCTACAATGAGCAGTTCTTC. This codes for CASSVGVLASYNEQFF.